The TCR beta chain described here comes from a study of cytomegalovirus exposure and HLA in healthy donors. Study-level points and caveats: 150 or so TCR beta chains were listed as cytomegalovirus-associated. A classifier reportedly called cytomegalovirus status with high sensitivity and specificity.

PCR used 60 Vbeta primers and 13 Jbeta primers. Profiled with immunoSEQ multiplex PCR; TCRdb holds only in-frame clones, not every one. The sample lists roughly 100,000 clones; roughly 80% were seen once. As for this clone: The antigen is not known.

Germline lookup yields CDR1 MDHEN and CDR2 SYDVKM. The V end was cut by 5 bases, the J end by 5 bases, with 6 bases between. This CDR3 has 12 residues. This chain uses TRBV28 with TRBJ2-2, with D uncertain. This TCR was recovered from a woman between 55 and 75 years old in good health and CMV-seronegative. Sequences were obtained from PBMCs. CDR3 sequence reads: CASSLSTGELFF. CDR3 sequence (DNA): TGTGCCAGCAGTCTTAGTACCGGGGAGCTGTTTTTT.